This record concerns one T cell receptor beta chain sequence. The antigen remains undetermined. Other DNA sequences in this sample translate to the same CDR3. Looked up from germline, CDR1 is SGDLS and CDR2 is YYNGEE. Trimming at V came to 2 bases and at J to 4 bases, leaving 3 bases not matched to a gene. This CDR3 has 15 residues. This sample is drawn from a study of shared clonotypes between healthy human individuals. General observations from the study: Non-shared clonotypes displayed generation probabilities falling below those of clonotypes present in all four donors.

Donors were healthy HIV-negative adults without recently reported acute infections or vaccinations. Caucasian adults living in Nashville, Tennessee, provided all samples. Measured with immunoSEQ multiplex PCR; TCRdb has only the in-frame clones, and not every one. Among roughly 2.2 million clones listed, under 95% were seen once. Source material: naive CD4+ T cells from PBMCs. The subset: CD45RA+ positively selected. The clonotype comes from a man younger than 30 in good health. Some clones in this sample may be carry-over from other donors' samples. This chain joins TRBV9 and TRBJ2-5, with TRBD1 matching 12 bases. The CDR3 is CASSVGTGGAETQYF. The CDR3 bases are TGTGCCAGCAGCGTGGGGACAGGGGGCGCAGAGACCCAGTACTTC.